Here is one T cell receptor beta chain with its context. Here immunoSEQ multiplex PCR was the method, and the copy in TCRdb shows in-frame clones only, minus some. The data contain fewer than 70,000 clones, approximately 86% of them singletons. The sample belongs to a study of technical replicates of blood from a few donors. The receptor was isolated from a human donor in good health. Some clones in this sample may be carry-over from other donors' samples. The source material was PBMCs.

This CDR3 reads CASSQTWQQIGSPLHF. Written as DNA, the CDR3 is TGCGCCAGCAGCCAGACTTGGCAACAAATAGGCTCACCCCTCCACTTT. This rearrangement joins TRBV4-1 to TRBJ1-6; D gene unclear. From germline, CDR1 is MGHRA and CDR2 YSYEKL. CDR3 length: 16 amino acids. The V gene lost 3 bases and the J gene lost 10 bases, with 19 bases spanning the gap.